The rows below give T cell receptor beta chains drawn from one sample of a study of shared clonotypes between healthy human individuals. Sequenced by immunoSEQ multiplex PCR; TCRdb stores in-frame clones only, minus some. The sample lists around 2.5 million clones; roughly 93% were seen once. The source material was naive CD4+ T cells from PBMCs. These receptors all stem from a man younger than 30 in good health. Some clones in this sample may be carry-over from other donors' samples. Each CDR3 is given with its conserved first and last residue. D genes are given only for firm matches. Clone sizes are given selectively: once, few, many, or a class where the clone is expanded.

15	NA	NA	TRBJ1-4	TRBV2	CASSVGAGKNEKLFF	TGTGCCAGCAGTGTTGGAGCAGGCAAAAATGAAAAACTGTTTTTT
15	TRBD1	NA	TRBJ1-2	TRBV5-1	CASSRGTGEAYGYTF	TGCGCCAGCAGCAGGGGAACAGGGGAAGCTTATGGCTACACCTTC
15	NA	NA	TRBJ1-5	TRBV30	CAWSVLGALGQPQHF	TGTGCCTGGAGTGTTTTAGGGGCCTTGGGTCAGCCCCAGCATTTT
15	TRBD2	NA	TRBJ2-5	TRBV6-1	CASSLTGTSGPPLHF	TGTGCCAGCAGCCTGACCGGGACTAGCGGCCCCCCCTTGCACTTC
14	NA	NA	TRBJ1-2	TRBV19	CASSTQHSNYGYTF	TGTGCCAGTAGTACACAACACAGTAACTATGGCTACACCTTC
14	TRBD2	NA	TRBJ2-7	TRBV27	CASRLAGVWYEQYF	TGTGCCAGCAGGCTAGCGGGAGTTTGGTACGAGCAGTACTTC
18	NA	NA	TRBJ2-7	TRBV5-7	CASSFRTGAGSPSYEQYF	TGTGCCAGCAGCTTCCGGACAGGAGCGGGGTCCCCTTCCTACGAGCAGTACTTC
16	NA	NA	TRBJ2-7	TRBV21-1	CASSNGSEGPTYEQYF	TGTGCCAGCAGCAACGGTTCGGAGGGACCCACCTACGAGCAGTACTTC
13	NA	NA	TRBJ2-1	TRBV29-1	CSVASVYYNEQFF	TGCAGCGTTGCTAGCGTTTACTACAATGAGCAGTTCTTC
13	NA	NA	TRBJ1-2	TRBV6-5	CASSSDFGGGYTF	TGTGCCAGCAGTTCCGACTTCGGAGGAGGCTACACCTTC
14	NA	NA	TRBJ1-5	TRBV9	CASSSTVGNQPQHF	TGTGCCAGCAGCTCGACGGTCGGGAATCAGCCCCAGCATTTT
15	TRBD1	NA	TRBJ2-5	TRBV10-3	CAISDSQGGRETQYF	TGTGCCATCAGTGATTCACAGGGGGGAAGGGAGACCCAGTACTTC
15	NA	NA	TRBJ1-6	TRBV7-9	CASSVAGAYNSPLHF	TGTGCCAGCAGCGTGGCGGGGGCGTATAATTCACCCCTCCACTTT
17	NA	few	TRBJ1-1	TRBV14	CASSLTRGPEPNTEAFF	TGTGCCAGCAGCCTTACCAGGGGTCCTGAACCGAACACTGAAGCTTTCTTT
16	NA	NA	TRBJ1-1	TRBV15	CATSRVHEKITGEAFF	TGTGCCACCAGCAGAGTTCACGAGAAGATAACAGGGGAAGCTTTCTTT
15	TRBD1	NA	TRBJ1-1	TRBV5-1	CASSSDRQGGTEAFF	TGCGCCAGCAGCTCTGACCGACAGGGGGGAACTGAAGCTTTCTTT
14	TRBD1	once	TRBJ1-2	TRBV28	CASRGTGGFYGYTF	TGTGCCAGCAGAGGGACAGGGGGCTTCTATGGCTACACCTTC
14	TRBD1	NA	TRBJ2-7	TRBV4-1	CASSQPGQGYEQYF	TGCGCCAGCAGCCAACCGGGACAGGGGTACGAGCAGTACTTC
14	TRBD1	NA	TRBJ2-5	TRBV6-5	CASSLRDRAGTQYF	TGTGCCAGCAGTCTCCGGGACAGGGCCGGGACCCAGTACTTC
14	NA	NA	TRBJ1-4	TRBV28	CASSSPPTGEKLFF	TGTGCCAGCAGTTCTCCCCCCACAGGGGAAAAACTGTTTTTT